Reported below is one T cell receptor (beta chain). The antigen remains undetermined. The record originates from a study of cytomegalovirus exposure and HLA in healthy donors. Study-level findings and limits: In vitro data verified a few CMV-associated chains as specific for CMV antigens. TRBV6-2, TRBV6-3 and some other V segments were excluded as indistinguishable.

Trimming shortened V by 0 bases and J by 6 bases, and 10 bases separated the two germline ends. This CDR3 comprises 14 residues. Germline CDR1 is SGDLS and CDR2 is YYNGEE. The PCR had 60 Vbeta and 13 Jbeta primers. Clones were read by immunoSEQ multiplex PCR, and TCRdb kept only the in-frame ones, dropping some. This repertoire shows around 130,000 clones, roughly 77% found once; its top ten account for about 1.8%. The gene calls are TRBV9 and TRBJ2-1, with a tentative D call TRBD2 (6 bases). The TCR sequence derives from a man aged 40-50 years in good health and CMV-seronegative. The sample taken for sequencing was PBMCs. The CDR3 protein is CASSVGGTVNEQFF. CDR3 coding DNA: TGTGCCAGCAGCGTAGGCGGGACGGTCAATGAGCAGTTCTTC.